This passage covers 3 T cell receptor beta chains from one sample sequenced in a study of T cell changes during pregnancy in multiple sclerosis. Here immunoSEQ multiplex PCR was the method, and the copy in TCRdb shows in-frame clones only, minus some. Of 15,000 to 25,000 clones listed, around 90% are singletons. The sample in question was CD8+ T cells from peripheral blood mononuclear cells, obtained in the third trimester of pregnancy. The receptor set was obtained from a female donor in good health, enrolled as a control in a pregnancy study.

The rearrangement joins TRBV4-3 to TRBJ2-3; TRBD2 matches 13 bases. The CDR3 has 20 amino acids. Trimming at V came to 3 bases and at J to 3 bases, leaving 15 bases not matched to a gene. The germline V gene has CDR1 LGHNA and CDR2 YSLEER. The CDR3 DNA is TGCGCCAGCAGCCATTGGTTGGGGACTAGCGGGATTTATGGAACAGATACGCAGTATTTT. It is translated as CASSHWLGTSGIYGTDTQYF.

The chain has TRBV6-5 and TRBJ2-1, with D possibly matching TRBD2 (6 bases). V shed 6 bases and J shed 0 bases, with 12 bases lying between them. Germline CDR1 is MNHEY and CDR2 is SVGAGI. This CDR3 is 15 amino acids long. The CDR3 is CASRISGASYNEQFF. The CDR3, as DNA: TGTGCCAGCAGGATTAGCGGAGCCTCCTACAATGAGCAGTTCTTC.

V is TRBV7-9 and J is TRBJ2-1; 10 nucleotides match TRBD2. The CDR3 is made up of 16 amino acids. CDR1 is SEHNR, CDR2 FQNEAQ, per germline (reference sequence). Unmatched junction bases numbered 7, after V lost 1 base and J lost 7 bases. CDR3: CASSLEREGPRNEQFF. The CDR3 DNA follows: TGTGCCAGCAGCTTAGAGCGGGAGGGCCCTCGGAATGAGCAGTTCTTC.